The sequence of this T cell receptor beta chain was determined in a study of blood T cell repertoires in COVID-19. Study-level background: Specimens from acute and convalescent COVID-19 originated in the United States, Italy and Spain.

Participants spanned ages roughly 18 to 90 years and resided in around 25 US areas. Germline V gene sequence: CDR1 LNHNV, CDR2 YYDKDF (reference sequence). The CDR3 has 16 residues. V lost 7 bases and J lost 4, with 22 bases in between. Authors' processing steps: Amplification with reference gene primers provided the estimates of nucleated cell counts. Sequencing was performed with immunoSEQ multiplex PCR; in TCRdb, only in-frame clones are kept and a portion is missing. V and J calls and clone size are those listed in that table; D and trimming were worked out from the DNA. The sample has roughly 230,000 clones, 70% to 90% seen once.

This clonotype was sampled from a woman aged 50 to 60 who had been exposed to COVID-19. The V call is TRBV15, the J call TRBJ1-2; D is undetermined. The source material was PBMCs or T cells enriched from blood (not recorded which). CDR3 sequence (DNA): TGTGCCACCACCCCGGGTCCCCTTCTCGCCAGCTATGGCTACACCTTC. Translated, it gives CATTPGPLLASYGYTF.